One and the same sample provided the 18 T cell receptor beta chains below, sequenced in a study of vaccination and CD4 T cells after COVID-19. Their recognized antigens are unknown. Scientists ran DNA taken from cultured CD4+ T cells through the Oncomine TCR Beta short-read assay for sequencing. TCRdb passed the PCR reads through MiXCR, listing each CDR3 protein once. The data show approximately 12,000 distinct CDR3 sequences, with 52% seen just once and 16% held by the top ten. The treatment here: roughly 10-day PBMC culture with coronavirus spike peptide pools or control peptides (ViraFEST assay). Sequencing used CD4+ T cells from blood, cultured in vitro. These receptors originate from a human donor who had recovered from COVID-19.

This clonotype was picked up a small number of times. The chain's CDR3 is CASSFASGSYEQYF. The CDR3 DNA is TGTGCCAGCAGCTTCGCTAGCGGGAGCTACGAGCAGTACTTC. The gene calls are TRBV5-4 and TRBJ2-7, with TRBD2 matching 10 bases. The CDR3 is 14 amino acids. Trimming took 2 bases from V and 3 from J; bases not matched to a gene: 2. From germline, CDR1 is SGHNT and CDR2 YYREEE (reference sequence).

The rearrangement joins TRBV2 to TRBJ1-5; a possible D gene is TRBD1 (6 bases). The CDR3 sequence is 13 residues long. The V end lost 6 bases, the J end lost 3 bases, and 9 bases lay between the germline ends. The germline V gene has CDR1 SNHLY and CDR2 FYNNEI. CDR3 loop: CASRGQNNQPQHF. The CDR3 coding sequence is TGTGCCAGCAGAGGACAGAACAATCAGCCCCAGCATTTT.

The gene calls are TRBV6-1 and TRBJ2-5; D is tentatively TRBD1 or TRBD2 (5 bases each). This CDR3 spans 15 amino acids. The ends were cut back, 5 bases at V and 9 bases at J, with 22 bases in the middle. The germline V gene has CDR1 MNHNS and CDR2 SASEGT. CDR3 region: CASSPGRSVPGAQYF. The CDR3, as DNA: TGTGCCAGCAGTCCGGGACGTTCCGTACCCGGGGCCCAGTACTTC.

Only one count was recorded for this clonotype. The gene calls are TRBV12-3 or TRBV12-4 and TRBJ2-3; D is possibly TRBD1 (6 bases). CDR3 length: 17 residues. Trimming pared 5 bases from V and 4 bases from J, leaving 22 bases between. The CDR3 protein is CASSRTVSFSRSDTQYF. CDR3 bases: TGTGCCAGCAGTCGGACAGTAAGTTTTAGTCGGTCAGATACGCAGTATTTT.

The J gene is TRBJ2-1, the V gene TRBV6-1, with D hard to call. The CDR3 is 15 residues long. With 4 bases removed from V and 7 bases from J, the gap between germline ends came to 17 bases. Germline V gives CDR1 MNHNS, CDR2 SASEGT. CDR3 nucleotides: TGTGCCAGCAGTGGGAGTAGCCGCCTGAGGAATGAGCAGTTCTTC. It translates to CASSGSSRLRNEQFF.

The rearrangement links TRBV3-1 to TRBJ2-5; TRBD2 is a possible D gene (6 bases). Trimming stripped 4 bases from V and 3 bases from J, with 18 bases between. This CDR3 spans 16 amino acids. CDR1 LGHDT and CDR2 YNNKEL come from the germline V gene (reference sequence). The CDR3 sequence: CASSPHGGSGKETQYF. CDR3 in DNA: TGTGCCAGCAGCCCCCACGGGGGTAGCGGAAAAGAGACCCAGTACTTC.

This clonotype appeared a few times. The gene calls are TRBV7-2 and TRBJ2-2; TRBD2 might be the D (5 bases). V was trimmed by 2 bases and J by 6 bases, leaving 13 bases between them. The CDR3 loop spans 15 amino acids. Looked up from germline, CDR1 is SGHTA and CDR2 is FQGNSA. The CDR3 region has the DNA TGTGCCAGCAGCTTACAACGGGGTAGCCCCGGGGAGCTGTTTTTT. Translated: CASSLQRGSPGELFF. Supplemented by reference TRBV7-2 and TRBJ2-2, the full variable domain reads GAGVSQSPSNKVTEKGKDVELRCDPISGHTALYWYRQSLGQGLEFLIYFQGNSAPDKSGLPSDRFSAERTGGSVSTLTIQRTQQEDSAVYLCASSLQRGSPGELFFGEGSRLTVL.

This clonotype was detected a few times. The CDR3 region is CASSEGTTSGNTDTQYF. CDR3 in DNA: TGTGCCAGCAGTGAAGGGACCACTAGCGGGAACACAGATACGCAGTATTTT. V is TRBV6-1 and J is TRBJ2-3, with 10 nucleotides matching TRBD2. The V and J ends lost 1 base and 2 bases, in that order; junction bases with no gene match: 6. The germline CDR1 and CDR2 sequences are MNHNS and SASEGT. The CDR3 totals 17 residues.

The genes are TRBV28 and TRBJ1-5; D remains ambiguous. CDR3 length equals 16 residues. CDR1 is MDHEN, CDR2 SYDVKM, per germline. Trimming shortened V by 10 bases and J by 9 bases, and 28 bases separated the two germline ends. The CDR3 reads CATLMEADRGLRPQHF. CDR3 nucleotide sequence: TGTGCCACCCTAATGGAGGCCGATCGGGGTCTTAGGCCCCAGCATTTT.

This chain links TRBV7-9 with TRBJ2-5; 14 positions agree with TRBD2. This CDR3 has 17 residues. The junction had 6 bases not matched to a gene; V was cut back by 4 bases and J by 2 bases. CDR1 is SEHNR, CDR2 FQNEAQ, per germline (reference sequence). The CDR3 loop reads CASSSGLAGDIQETQYF. The CDR3 coding sequence is TGTGCCAGCAGCTCGGGACTAGCGGGAGATATACAAGAGACCCAGTACTTC.

This clonotype showed up just a few times. This chain joins TRBV27 and TRBJ2-7; 9 positions agree with TRBD2. Per germline, CDR1 MNHEY and CDR2 SMNVEV (reference sequence). CDR3 length: 15 amino acids. Trimming cost V 6 bases and J 4 bases; bases outside gene matches: 10. The CDR3 coding sequence is TGTGCCAGCAGAAGCAAAGCGGGAGGTTTTTACGAGCAGTACTTC. Translated, it gives CASRSKAGGFYEQYF.

CDR3 coding DNA: TGTGCCAGTAGGGACAGCTTTGGGCCCCAGCATTTT. Translation gives CASRDSFGPQHF. The chain has TRBV19 and TRBJ1-5; D is perhaps TRBD1 (6 bases). V lost 6 bases and J lost 9, with 12 bases in between. In germline, CDR1 is LNHDA, CDR2 SQIVND (reference sequence). This CDR3 is built from 12 residues.

This chain connects TRBV28 to TRBJ1-4, with D possibly matching TRBD1 (6 bases). The ends were cut back, 7 bases at V and 5 bases at J, with 14 bases in the middle. This CDR3 spans 14 amino acids. Germline V gives CDR1 MDHEN, CDR2 SYDVKM. Here the CDR3 DNA reads TGTGCCAGCACCTCACAGGACAGCAATGAAAAACTGTTTTTT. Translation gives CASTSQDSNEKLFF.

This clonotype was counted once. CDR3: CASSESWRDTQYF. As DNA, the CDR3 is TGTGCCAGCAGTGAAAGTTGGAGAGATACGCAGTATTTT. V is TRBV6-1 and J is TRBJ2-3; D not certain. The ends were cut back, 2 bases at V and 5 bases at J, with 8 bases in the middle. Germline V gene data show CDR1 as MNHNS and CDR2 as SASEGT. The CDR3 loop spans 13 amino acids.

The chain combines TRBV6-1 with TRBJ2-3, with 9 bases that match TRBD2. From germline, CDR1 is MNHNS and CDR2 SASEGT. The length of the CDR3 is 16 residues. CDR3 sequence reads: CVTGGIGGGRGDTQYF. CDR3 in DNA: TGTGTCACAGGAGGAATAGGAGGCGGGAGGGGAGATACGCAGTATTTT.

V usage is TRBV20-1 and J usage is TRBJ2-3; 11 positions match TRBD2. Germline V gene lookup returns CDR1 DFQATT and CDR2 SNEGSKA (reference sequence). With 3 bases clipped from V and 2 bases from J, the junction kept 4 bases outside the gene matches. CDR3 length: 15 residues. The CDR3 is CSARPTSGTTDTQYF. For the CDR3, the DNA is TGCAGTGCTAGGCCGACTAGCGGGACCACAGATACGCAGTATTTT.

This clonotype occurred a few times. The rearrangement links TRBV6-2 or TRBV6-3 to TRBJ2-1, with no clear D. The CDR3 runs to 11 residues. Trimming cost V 6 bases and J 4 bases, with 4 bases left between them. Germline V CDR1 and CDR2: MNHEY, SVGEGT. The CDR3, as DNA: TGTGCCAGCAGCCGTTACAATGAGCAGTTCTTC. Residues: CASSRYNEQFF.

The chain combines TRBV28 with TRBJ2-2; 7 nucleotides align to TRBD1. V dropped 6 bases and J dropped 4; count of bases not matched to a gene: 8. Germline loops: CDR1 MDHEN, CDR2 SYDVKM. The CDR3 has 15 residues. For the CDR3, the DNA is TGTGCCAGCAGAACAGGGGAAGAGAGCACCGGGGAGCTGTTTTTT. It encodes CASRTGEESTGELFF.